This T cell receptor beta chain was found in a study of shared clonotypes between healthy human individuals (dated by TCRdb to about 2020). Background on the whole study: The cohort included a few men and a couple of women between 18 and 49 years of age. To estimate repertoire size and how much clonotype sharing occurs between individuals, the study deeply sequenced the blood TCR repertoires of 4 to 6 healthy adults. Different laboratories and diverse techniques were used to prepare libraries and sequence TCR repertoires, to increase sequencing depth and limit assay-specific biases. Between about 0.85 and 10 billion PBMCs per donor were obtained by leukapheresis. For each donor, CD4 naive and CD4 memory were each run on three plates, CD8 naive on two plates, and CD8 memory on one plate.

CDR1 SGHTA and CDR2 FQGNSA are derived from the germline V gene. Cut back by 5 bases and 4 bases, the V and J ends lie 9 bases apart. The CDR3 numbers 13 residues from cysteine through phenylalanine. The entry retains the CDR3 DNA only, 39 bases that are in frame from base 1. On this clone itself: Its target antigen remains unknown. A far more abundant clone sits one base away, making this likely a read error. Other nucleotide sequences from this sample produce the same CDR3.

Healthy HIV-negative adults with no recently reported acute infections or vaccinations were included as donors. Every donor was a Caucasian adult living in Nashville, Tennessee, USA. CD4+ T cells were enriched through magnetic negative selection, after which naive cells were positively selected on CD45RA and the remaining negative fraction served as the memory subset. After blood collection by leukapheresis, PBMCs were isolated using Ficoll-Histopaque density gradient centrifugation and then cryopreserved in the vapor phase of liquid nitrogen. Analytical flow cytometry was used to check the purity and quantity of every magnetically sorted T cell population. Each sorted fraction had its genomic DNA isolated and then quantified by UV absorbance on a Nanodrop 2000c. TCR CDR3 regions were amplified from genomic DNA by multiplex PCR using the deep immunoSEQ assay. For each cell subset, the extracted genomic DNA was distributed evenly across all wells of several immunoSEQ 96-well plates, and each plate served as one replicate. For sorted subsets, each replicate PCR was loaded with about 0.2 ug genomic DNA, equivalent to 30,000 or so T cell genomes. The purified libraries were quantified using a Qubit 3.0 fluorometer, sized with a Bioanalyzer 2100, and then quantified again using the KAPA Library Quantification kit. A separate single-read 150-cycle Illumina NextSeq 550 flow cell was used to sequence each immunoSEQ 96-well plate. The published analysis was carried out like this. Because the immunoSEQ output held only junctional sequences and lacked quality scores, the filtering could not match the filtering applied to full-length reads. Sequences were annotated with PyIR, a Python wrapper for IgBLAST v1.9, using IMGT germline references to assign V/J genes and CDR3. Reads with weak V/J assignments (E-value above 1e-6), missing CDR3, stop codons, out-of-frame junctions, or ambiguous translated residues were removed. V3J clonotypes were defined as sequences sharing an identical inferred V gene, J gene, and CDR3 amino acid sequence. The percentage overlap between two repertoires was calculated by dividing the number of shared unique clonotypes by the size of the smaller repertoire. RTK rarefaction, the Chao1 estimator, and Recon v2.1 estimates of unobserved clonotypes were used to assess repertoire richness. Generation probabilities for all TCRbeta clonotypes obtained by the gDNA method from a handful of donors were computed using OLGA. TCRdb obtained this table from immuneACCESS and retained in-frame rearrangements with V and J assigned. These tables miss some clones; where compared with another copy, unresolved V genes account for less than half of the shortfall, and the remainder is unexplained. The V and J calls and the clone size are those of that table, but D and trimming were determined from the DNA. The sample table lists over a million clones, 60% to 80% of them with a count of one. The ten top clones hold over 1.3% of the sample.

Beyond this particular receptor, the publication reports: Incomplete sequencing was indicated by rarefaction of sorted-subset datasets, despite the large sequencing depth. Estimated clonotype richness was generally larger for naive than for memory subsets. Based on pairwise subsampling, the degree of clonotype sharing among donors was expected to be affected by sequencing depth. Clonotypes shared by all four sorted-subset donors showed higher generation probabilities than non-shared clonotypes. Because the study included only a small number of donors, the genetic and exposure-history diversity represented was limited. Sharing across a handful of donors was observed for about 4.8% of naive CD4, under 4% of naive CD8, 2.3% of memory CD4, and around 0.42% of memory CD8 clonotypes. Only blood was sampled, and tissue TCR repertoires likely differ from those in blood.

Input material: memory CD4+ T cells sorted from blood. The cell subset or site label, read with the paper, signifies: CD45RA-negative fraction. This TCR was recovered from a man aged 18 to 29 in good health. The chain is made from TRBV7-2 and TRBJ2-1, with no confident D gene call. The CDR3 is CASSLQLYNEQFF. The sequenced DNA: TGTGCCAGCAGCCTCCAGCTTTACAATGAGCAGTTCTTC.